The sample holds many counts of the clone carrying this TCR beta chain. Its specificity is not known. These data originate in a study of metastatic and nonmetastatic thyroid tumors. On the study more broadly: Where malignant and benign thyroid patients were concerned, repertoires were compared across blood and tumor or nodule tissue.

The CDR3 is 15 residues long. Germline values: CDR1 SGHRS, CDR2 YFSETQ. Trimming cost V 0 bases and J 0 bases; bases outside gene matches: 3. Study-level points and caveats: A significant increase in TCR beta diversity was reportedly seen in malignant thyroid tumors relative to benign nodules, in blood and tumor.

No treatment had been given to any patient before thyroid surgery. Study processing details: A classifier for distant metastasis in papillary thyroid cancer was constructed using CDR3 differences observed across clinicopathological groups. Through MiXCR, TCRdb re-clonotyped the PCR reads. Here the V and J calls rest on TCRdb's processing, not on the authors' analysis. The sample holds fewer than 20,000 clones, 20% to 25% seen once. This clonotype originated in a female donor with papillary thyroid cancer or a benign thyroid nodule (not recorded which). Some clones in this sample may be carry-over from other donors' samples. The genes are TRBV5-1 and TRBJ2-7; 7 nucleotides match TRBD1. The sample comprised tumor tissue. The CDR3 coding sequence is TGCGCCAGCAGCTTGGAGACAGGGTACTCCTACGAGCAGTACTTC. Translating gives CASSLETGYSYEQYF.